This T cell receptor beta chain was found in a study of cytomegalovirus exposure and HLA in healthy donors. This CDR3 has 14 amino acids. Germline CDR1 reads SEHNR; CDR2 reads FQNEAQ (reference sequence). The ends were cut back, 1 base at V and 5 bases at J, with 12 bases in the middle. Sequencing was performed with immunoSEQ multiplex PCR; in TCRdb, only in-frame clones are kept and a portion is missing. The table shows roughly 86,000 clones, with 90% to 96% occurring only once. The study's findings and limits: Cytomegalovirus status, reportedly, was diagnosed with high specificity and sensitivity by the classifier. Most TCR sequences were uncommon, yet certain public TCRs appeared in many donors.

With respect to this clone: Antigen specificity is unknown.

The sequence was collected from a man aged 18 to 29 in good health and CMV-seropositive. Sequencing was carried out using PBMCs. The rearrangement links TRBV7-9 to TRBJ2-7, with a weak D call TRBD1 (6 bases). For the CDR3, the DNA is TGTGCCAGCAGCTTAGACAGGGTGGTCGACGAGCAGTACTTC. This codes for CASSLDRVVDEQYF.